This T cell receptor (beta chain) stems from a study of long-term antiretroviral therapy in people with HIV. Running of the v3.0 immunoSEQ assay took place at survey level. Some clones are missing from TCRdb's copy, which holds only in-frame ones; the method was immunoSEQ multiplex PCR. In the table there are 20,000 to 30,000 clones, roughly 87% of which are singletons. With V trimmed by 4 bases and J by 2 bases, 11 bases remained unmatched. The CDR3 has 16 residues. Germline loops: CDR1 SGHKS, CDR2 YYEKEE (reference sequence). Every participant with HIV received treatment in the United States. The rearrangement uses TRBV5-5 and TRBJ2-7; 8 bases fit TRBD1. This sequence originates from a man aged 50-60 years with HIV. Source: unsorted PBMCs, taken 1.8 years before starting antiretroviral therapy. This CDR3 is CASSPSPRQGTYEQYF. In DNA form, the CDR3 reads TGTGCCAGCAGCCCCTCTCCGAGACAGGGGACCTACGAGCAGTACTTC.